This T cell receptor (beta chain) was recovered during a study of blood T cell repertoires in COVID-19. At the level of the study: COVID-19 samples, acute and convalescent, were from the United States, Italy and Spain.

Trimming stripped 6 bases from V and 1 base from J, with 10 bases between. The CDR3 has 13 amino acids. CDR1 is MNHEY and CDR2 is SVGAGI in the germline V gene. Some clones are missing from TCRdb's copy, which holds only in-frame ones; the method was immunoSEQ multiplex PCR. The sample has over 80,000 clones; approximately 86% are singletons. The receptor comes from a man aged 50-59 years with acute or convalescent COVID-19. The chain recombines TRBV6-5 with TRBJ2-7; possibly TRBD2 for D (6 bases). Sequences were obtained from peripheral blood. As DNA, the CDR3 is TGTGCCAGCAGGGGGACTGCTTCCTACGAGCAGTACTTC. Its protein is CASRGTASYEQYF.